Listed below are T cell receptor beta chains from one sample, sequenced in a study of somatic mutations in cytotoxic T cells in rheumatoid arthritis. Using immunoSEQ multiplex PCR, the repertoire was profiled, and TCRdb retains in-frame clones only, with some absent. Altogether about 6,900 clones are present, about 80% being singletons, with the ten largest covering around 15%. The sample consisted of CD8+ T cells sorted from blood. Every receptor here comes from an adult with rheumatoid arthritis. CDR3s include the opening cysteine and the closing phenylalanine or tryptophan. D genes are given only for firm matches. Not all rows give a size; the values are once, few, many and, for expanded clones, a class.

D,size,V,length,J,CDR3,DNA
.,.,TRBV11-2,17,TRBJ2-6,CASSVSEQQSRANVLTF,TGTGCCAGCAGCGTATCGGAGCAACAAAGTCGGGCCAACGTCCTGACTTTC
TRBD2,.,TRBV5-5,15,TRBJ2-5,CASSLGGGAQETQYF,TGTGCCAGCAGCTTGGGGGGGGGAGCCCAAGAGACCCAGTACTTC
TRBD2,.,TRBV9,20,TRBJ2-4,CASSVGASGTSGRAKNIQYF,TGTGCCAGCAGCGTAGGGGCCTCAGGGACTAGCGGGAGGGCCAAAAACATTCAGTACTTC
.,.,TRBV27,14,TRBJ1-2,CASSLAGAVYGYTF,TGTGCCAGCAGTTTAGCAGGGGCGGTCTATGGCTACACCTTC
TRBD1,once,TRBV11-2,16,TRBJ2-7,CASRGWGQGDAYEQYF,TGTGCCAGCAGGGGGTGGGGGCAGGGGGACGCCTACGAGCAGTACTTC
.,large,TRBV7-9,12,TRBJ1-1,CASSLDGPEAFF,TGTGCCAGCAGCCTCGACGGGCCTGAAGCTTTCTTT
.,.,TRBV5-1,15,TRBJ2-3,CASSALLVLGDTQYF,TGCGCCAGCAGCGCTTTACTAGTTCTGGGGGATACGCAGTATTTT
.,few,TRBV10-2,14,TRBJ2-1,CASSLLDMDNEQFF,TGCGCCAGCAGTCTACTAGACATGGACAATGAGCAGTTCTTC
.,.,TRBV6-4,14,TRBJ2-3,CASSADGHTDTQYF,TGTGCCAGCAGTGCGGACGGACACACAGATACGCAGTATTTT
.,few,TRBV27,16,TRBJ2-7,CASSPALGDWSYEQYF,TGTGCCAGCAGTCCGGCCTTAGGGGACTGGTCCTACGAGCAGTACTTC
TRBD2,.,TRBV11-2,15,TRBJ2-7,CASSLGSGRGYEQYF,TGTGCCAGCAGCTTGGGGAGCGGGAGGGGGTACGAGCAGTACTTC
.,.,TRBV27,14,TRBJ1-1,CASIVQGGGTEAFF,TGTGCCAGCATTGTTCAAGGGGGGGGGACTGAAGCTTTCTTT
.,.,TRBV19,15,TRBJ1-1,CASSPLGGGYTEAFF,TGTGCCAGTAGTCCCCTCGGAGGGGGGTACACTGAAGCTTTCTTT
TRBD2,.,TRBV28,17,TRBJ2-5,CASSQGKREDQQETQYF,TGTGCCAGCAGTCAAGGAAAGCGGGAGGACCAACAAGAGACCCAGTACTTC